This TCR beta chain was documented in a study of cytomegalovirus exposure and HLA in healthy donors. Study in general: An analysis done earlier identified approximately 120 million unique TCR beta sequences from 190 million or so T cells.

Losses at the gene ends were 6 bases for V and 4 bases for J; bases not matched to a gene: 8. CDR3 size: 15 residues. Looked up from germline, CDR1 is MDHEN and CDR2 is SYDVKM. Primers for the PCR totalled 60 Vbeta and 13 Jbeta. Method: immunoSEQ multiplex PCR; TCRdb's copy keeps in-frame clones and lacks some. The table shows 150,000 to 200,000 clones, with approximately 67% occurring only once. This chain uses TRBV28 with TRBJ1-2, with 10 bases matching TRBD1. The sequenced sample was PBMCs. This sequence originates from a man aged 35 to 55 in good health and CMV-seronegative. Written as DNA, the CDR3 is TGTGCCAGCAGCCCCCGGACAGGGGGTACCTATGGCTACACCTTC. It encodes CASSPRTGGTYGYTF.